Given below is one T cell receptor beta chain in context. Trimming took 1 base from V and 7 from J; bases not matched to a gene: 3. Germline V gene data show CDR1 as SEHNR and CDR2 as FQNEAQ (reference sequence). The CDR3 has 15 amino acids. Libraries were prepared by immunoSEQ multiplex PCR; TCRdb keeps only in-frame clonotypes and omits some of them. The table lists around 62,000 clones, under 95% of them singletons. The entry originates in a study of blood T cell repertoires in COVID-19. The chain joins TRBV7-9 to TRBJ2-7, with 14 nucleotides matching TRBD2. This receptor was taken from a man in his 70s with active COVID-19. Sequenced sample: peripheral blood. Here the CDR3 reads CASSLVGTSGGEQYF. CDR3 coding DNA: TGTGCCAGCAGCTTAGTTGGGACTAGCGGGGGTGAGCAGTACTTC.